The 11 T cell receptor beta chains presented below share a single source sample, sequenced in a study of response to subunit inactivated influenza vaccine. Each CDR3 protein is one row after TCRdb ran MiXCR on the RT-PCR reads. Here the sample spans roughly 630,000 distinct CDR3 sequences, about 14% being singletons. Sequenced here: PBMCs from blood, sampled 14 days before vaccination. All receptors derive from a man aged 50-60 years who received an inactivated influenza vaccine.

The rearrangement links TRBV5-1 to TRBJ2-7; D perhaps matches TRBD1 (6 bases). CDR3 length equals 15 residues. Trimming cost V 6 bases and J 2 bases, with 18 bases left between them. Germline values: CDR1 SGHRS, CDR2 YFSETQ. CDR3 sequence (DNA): TGCGCCAGCAACGATCAGGGGAAGGTCCCCTACGAGCAGTACTTC. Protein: CASNDQGKVPYEQYF.

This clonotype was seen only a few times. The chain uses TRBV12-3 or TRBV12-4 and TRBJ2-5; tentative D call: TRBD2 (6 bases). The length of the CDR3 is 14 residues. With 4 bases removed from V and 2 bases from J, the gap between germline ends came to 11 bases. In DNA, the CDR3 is TGTGCCAGCAGTTCAATAGCGGAACAAGAGACCCAGTACTTC. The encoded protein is CASSSIAEQETQYF.

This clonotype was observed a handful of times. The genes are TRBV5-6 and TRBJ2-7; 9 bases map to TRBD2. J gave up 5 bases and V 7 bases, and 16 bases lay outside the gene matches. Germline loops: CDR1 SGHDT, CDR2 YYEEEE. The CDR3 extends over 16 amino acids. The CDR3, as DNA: TGTGCCAGCGAGACCTTTTGGGCGGGAGGGCGCGACGAGCAGTACTTC. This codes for CASETFWAGGRDEQYF.

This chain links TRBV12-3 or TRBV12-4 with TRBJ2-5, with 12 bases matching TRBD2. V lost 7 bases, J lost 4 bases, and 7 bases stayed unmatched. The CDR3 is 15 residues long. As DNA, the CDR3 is TGTGCCAGCACCCCAAGACTAGCGGGAGCAGAGACCCAGTACTTC. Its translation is CASTPRLAGAETQYF.

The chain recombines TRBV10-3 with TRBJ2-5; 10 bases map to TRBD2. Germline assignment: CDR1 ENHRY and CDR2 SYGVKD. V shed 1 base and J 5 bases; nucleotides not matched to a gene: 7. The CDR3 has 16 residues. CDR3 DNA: TGTGCCATCAGTGAGTTGGGGCTAGCGGGGGCTGAGACCCAGTACTTC. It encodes CAISELGLAGAETQYF.

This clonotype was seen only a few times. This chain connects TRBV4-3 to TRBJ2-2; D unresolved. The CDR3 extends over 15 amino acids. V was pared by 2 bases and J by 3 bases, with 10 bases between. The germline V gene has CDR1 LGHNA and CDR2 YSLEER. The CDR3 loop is CASSQLSRHTGELFF. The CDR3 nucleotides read TGCGCCAGCAGCCAACTTTCTAGGCACACCGGGGAGCTGTTTTTT.

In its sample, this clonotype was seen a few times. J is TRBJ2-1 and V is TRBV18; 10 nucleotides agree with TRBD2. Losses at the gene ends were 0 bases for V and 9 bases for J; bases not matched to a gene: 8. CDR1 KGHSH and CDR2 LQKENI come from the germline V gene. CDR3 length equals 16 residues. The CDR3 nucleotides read TGTGCCAGCTCACCACCGTCACTAGCGGGAAGGTCTGAGCAGTTCTTC. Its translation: CASSPPSLAGRSEQFF.

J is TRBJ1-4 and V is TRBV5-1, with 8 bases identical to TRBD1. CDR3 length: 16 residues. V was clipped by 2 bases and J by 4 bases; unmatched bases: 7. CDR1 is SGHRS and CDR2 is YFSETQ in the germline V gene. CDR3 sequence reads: CASSFRSGQGNEKLFF. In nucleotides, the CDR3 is TGCGCCAGCAGCTTCCGTTCCGGACAGGGTAATGAAAAACTGTTTTTT.

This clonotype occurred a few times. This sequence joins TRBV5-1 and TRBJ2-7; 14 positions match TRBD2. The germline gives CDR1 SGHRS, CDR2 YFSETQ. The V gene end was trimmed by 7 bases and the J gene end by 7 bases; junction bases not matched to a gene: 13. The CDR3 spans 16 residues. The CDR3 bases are TGCGCCAGCCAGATCGGGACTAGCGGGGGAAGGGATGAGCAGTACTTC. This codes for CASQIGTSGGRDEQYF.

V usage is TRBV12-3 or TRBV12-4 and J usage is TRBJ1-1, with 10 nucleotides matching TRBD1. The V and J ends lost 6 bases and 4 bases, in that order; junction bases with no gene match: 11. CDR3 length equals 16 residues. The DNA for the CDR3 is TGTGCCAGCAGCCGCCGGGACAGGGGATATAGCACTGAAGCTTTCTTT. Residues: CASSRRDRGYSTEAFF.

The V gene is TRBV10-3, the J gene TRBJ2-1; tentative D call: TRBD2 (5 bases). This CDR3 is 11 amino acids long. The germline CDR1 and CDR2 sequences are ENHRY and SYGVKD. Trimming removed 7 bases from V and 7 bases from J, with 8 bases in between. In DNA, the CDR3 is TGTGCCATCATGGGGAGAAATGAGCAGTTCTTC. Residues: CAIMGRNEQFF.